The source of this T cell receptor (beta chain) is a study of glioma-infiltrating T cells. General study findings and limits: Tissue-blood divergence was below expectation in non-neoplastic patients, above in gliomas. Tissue and blood shared very few CDR3 sequences.

Amplification of TCR alpha and beta CDR3 regions from RNA used iRepertoire nested multiplex PCR. TCRdb fed the multiplex PCR reads into MiXCR, producing one record per CDR3 protein. The sample records about 140,000 distinct CDR3 sequences, roughly two fifths being singletons. The CDR3 is 13 amino acids. With 5 bases clipped from V and 4 bases from J, the junction kept 3 bases outside the gene matches. CDR1 DFQATT and CDR2 SNEGSKA come from the germline V gene (reference sequence). About this clonotype itself: Antigen: not known.

Sequenced sample: glioma tissue, nonneoplastic brain tissue, or PBMCs (not recorded which). The origin of this receptor is a human donor with low-grade glioma or glioblastoma, undergoing nonglioma brain surgery, or in good health (not recorded which). The chain combines TRBV20-1 with TRBJ1-1, with 11 bases matching TRBD1. CDR3 bases: TGCAGTGCTCGGACAGGGGGCCCCACTGAAGCTTTCTTT. Protein product: CSARTGGPTEAFF.